This passage covers 6 T cell receptor beta chains from one sample sequenced in a study of CD8 T cells in Susac syndrome. RNA in amounts of 0.5 to 1 ug was reverse transcribed with random hexamers. TCRdb recomputed calls from the immunoSEQ multiplex PCR reads with MiXCR, one row per CDR3 protein. The table has 85,000 to 95,000 distinct CDR3 sequences, roughly 94% seen once. Sequenced material: CD4+ T cells from PBMCs. These receptors originate from a human donor with Susac syndrome.

The chain couples TRBV6-2 or TRBV6-3 to TRBJ1-1, with D hard to call. The germline CDR1 and CDR2 sequences are MNHEY and SVGEGT. The CDR3 is 14 amino acids. The ends were cut back, 2 bases at V and 4 bases at J, with 11 bases in the middle. The CDR3 reads CASSYSPGGTEAFF. The CDR3 nucleotides read TGTGCCAGCAGTTACAGTCCCGGAGGCACTGAAGCTTTCTTT.

J is TRBJ1-5 and V is TRBV7-8; D is uncertain. The V gene lost 7 bases and the J gene lost 0 bases, with 19 bases spanning the gap. The germline CDR1 and CDR2 sequences are SGHVS and FQNEAQ. This CDR3 spans 17 amino acids. CDR3 DNA sequence: TGTGCCAGCACCCTTCAGGACGTACGTTATAGCAATCAGCCCCAGCATTTT. This encodes CASTLQDVRYSNQPQHF.

The chain uses TRBV6-5 and TRBJ1-1, with D unresolved. CDR3 length: 14 residues. Germline CDR1 is MNHEY and CDR2 is SVGAGI. V lost 6 bases and J 1 base, leaving 12 bases between the germline ends. The CDR3 is CASSPPTSNTEAFF. In nucleotides, the CDR3 is TGTGCCAGCAGCCCGCCAACTTCGAACACTGAAGCTTTCTTT.

J is TRBJ2-4 and V is TRBV6-4, with D possibly TRBD2 on 6 matching bases. This CDR3 spans 13 amino acids. CDR1 and CDR2 from the germline V gene are MRHNA and SNTAGT. The V end lost 3 bases, the J end lost 9 bases, and 12 bases lay between the germline ends. CDR3: CASSEGRGSIQYF. CDR3 DNA: TGTGCCAGCAGTGAAGGACGGGGGAGCATTCAGTACTTC.

In its sample, this clonotype was seen once. The V and J genes are TRBV12-3 or TRBV12-4 and TRBJ2-1, with D possibly being TRBD1 or TRBD2 (6 bases each). Trimming removed 7 bases at V and 7 bases at J, with 23 bases between. This CDR3 region has 16 residues. The CDR3 sequence: CASTPGSGGLKNEQFF. CDR3 bases: TGTGCCAGCACTCCAGGGTCCGGGGGCTTAAAGAATGAGCAGTTCTTC.

The chain is built from TRBV13 and TRBJ2-7; 9 nucleotides align to TRBD1. Germline V lookup: CDR1 PRHDT, CDR2 FYEKMQ (reference sequence). CDR3 length equals 15 residues. V gave up 2 bases and J gave up 3 bases; unmatched junction bases: 5. The CDR3 loop reads CASSLRGQGVYEQYF. CDR3 DNA: TGTGCCAGCAGCTTACGGGGACAGGGTGTCTACGAGCAGTACTTC.